A single sample gave rise to the 14 T cell receptor beta chains below, sequenced in a study of T-cell reconstitution after alpha-beta-depleted transplantation in children (dated by TCRdb to the mid-2010s). This specimen's treatment or condition label, interpreted: allogeneic hematopoietic cell transplantation with graft depleted of TCRalphabeta T cells and CD19 B cells. Receptor amplification or capture employed PCR. The instrument was an Illumina HiSeq 2500. Molecular barcoding was employed in the preparation of TCR libraries, with unique molecular identifiers being used to normalize TCRbeta repertoire quantification. The raw public reads went through TCRdb reprocessing: fastp at Q25, MiXCR clone calling, in-frame beta chains kept. Each CDR3 protein appears once, grouped with its most common genes and DNA. The table for this sample lists 250,000 to 300,000 distinct CDR3 sequences; about 9.5% of them were counted only once. About 8% of the sample is in the top ten clones.

This specimen consisted of PBMCs, obtained before TCRalphabeta/CD19-depleted stem cell transplant. Receptors originate from a boy in the first two years of life with acute myeloid leukemia, due to receive a stem cell transplant.

In this sample, this clonotype turned up many times. The chain carries TRBV24-1 and TRBJ2-1; D is ambiguous. CDR3 length: 14 amino acids. The V gene's germline CDR1 is KGHDR and CDR2 SFDVKD. Trimming removed 4 bases from V and 8 bases from J, with 14 bases in between. This CDR3 is CATSDPEWVDEQFF. CDR3 sequence (DNA): TGTGCCACCAGTGACCCGGAATGGGTTGATGAGCAGTTCTTC.

This clonotype has a count of ten or more. The V and J genes are TRBV25-1 and TRBJ1-5, with TRBD1 as a possible D gene (5 bases). The CDR3 covers 19 residues. Trimming removed 5 bases from V and 0 bases from J, with 23 bases in between. CDR1 is MGHDK and CDR2 is SYGVNS in the germline V gene. Here the CDR3 reads CASSPGRGTFFHSNQPQHF. CDR3 sequence (DNA): TGTGCCAGCAGTCCAGGACGCGGGACCTTTTTCCATAGCAATCAGCCCCAGCATTTT.

This clonotype was picked up one time. This sequence joins TRBV30 and TRBJ1-1, with 8 nucleotides matching TRBD1. The CDR3 totals 13 residues. The V gene end was trimmed by 8 bases and the J gene end by 3 bases; junction bases not matched to a gene: 8. Germline V lookup: CDR1 GTSNPN, CDR2 SVGIG (reference sequence). The CDR3 is CATSDRADTEAFF. The CDR3 coding sequence is TGTGCCACCTCGGACAGGGCGGACACTGAAGCTTTCTTT.

Many counts were recorded for this clonotype. The chain couples TRBV7-9 to TRBJ2-7; the match to TRBD2 covers 7 bases. Unmatched junction bases numbered 6, after V lost 1 base and J lost 6 bases. CDR3 length equals 14 residues. CDR1 is SEHNR, CDR2 FQNEAQ, per germline (reference sequence). The CDR3 region is CASSLGLAETEQYF. The CDR3 DNA is TGTGCCAGCAGCTTAGGGCTAGCGGAGACCGAGCAGTACTTC.

This clonotype has only a few counts. The J gene is TRBJ2-7, the V gene TRBV7-6; D is uncertain. Germline-derived CDR1 and CDR2 are SGHVS and FNYEAQ. This CDR3 is 16 amino acids long. V lost 1 base and J lost 0, with 13 bases in between. Here the CDR3 DNA reads TGTGCCAGCAGCTTAGAAGCAGGTCTTAGCTCCTACGAGCAGTACTTC. Its translation: CASSLEAGLSSYEQYF.

This clonotype was recorded at least ten times. The rearrangement joins TRBV5-1 to TRBJ2-7; D possibly matches TRBD1 or TRBD2 (5 bases each). The CDR3 covers 14 residues. The germline V gene has CDR1 SGHRS and CDR2 YFSETQ. Trimming removed 4 bases from V and 3 bases from J, with 14 bases in between. The CDR3 nucleotides read TGCGCCAGCAGCGTACCGGGACGAAGCTACGAGCAGTACTTC. Translated, it gives CASSVPGRSYEQYF.

This clonotype was counted a few times. The V call is TRBV29-1, the J call TRBJ2-3; D call uncertain. The germline V gene has CDR1 SQVTM and CDR2 ANQGSEA. CDR3 size: 13 residues. In nucleotides, the CDR3 is TGCAGTTATGAAGTCGCTAGCACAGATACGCAGTATTTT. It translates to CSYEVASTDTQYF.

This clonotype was recorded a few times. The V call is TRBV2, the J call TRBJ1-4; TRBD1 matches at 11 bases. Germline V gene lookup returns CDR1 SNHLY and CDR2 FYNNEI. J was trimmed by 7 bases and V by 7 bases; bases with no gene match: 14. The length of the CDR3 is 17 residues. The CDR3 nucleotides read TGTGCCAGCACCCCCACCGGGACAGGGGGTAGAAGTGAAAAACTGTTTTTT. Residues: CASTPTGTGGRSEKLFF.

This clonotype was found many times. The chain uses TRBV28 and TRBJ2-1; the match to TRBD2 covers 11 bases. The CDR3 is made up of 16 amino acids. CDR1 and CDR2 from the germline V gene are MDHEN and SYDVKM. V shed 5 bases and J 2 bases; nucleotides not matched to a gene: 5. The CDR3 region is CASSIIAGGPYNEQFF. CDR3 bases: TGTGCCAGCAGTATCATAGCGGGAGGGCCCTACAATGAGCAGTTCTTC.

The table lists this clonotype with many counts. The V call is TRBV7-8, the J call TRBJ1-3, with D maybe TRBD1 (6 bases). This CDR3 comprises 18 residues. Trimming stripped 3 bases from V and 0 bases from J, with 18 bases between. CDR1 and CDR2 (germline): SGHVS, FQNEAQ. The CDR3 DNA is TGTGCCAGCAGCTTGGGGGCACGAGGACAGAGCTCTGGAAACACCATATATTTT. The encoded protein is CASSLGARGQSSGNTIYF. Full variable domain (remainder filled in from reference TRBV7-8 and TRBJ1-3): GAGVSQSPRYKVAKRGQDVALRCDPISGHVSLFWYQQALGQGPEFLTYFQNEAQLDKSGLPSDRFFAERPEGSVSTLKIQRTQQEDSAVYLCASSLGARGQSSGNTIYFGEGSWLTVV.

In this sample, this clonotype turned up many times. J is TRBJ2-3 and V is TRBV4-2, with a weak D call TRBD2 (5 bases). V gave up 0 bases and J gave up 2 bases, with 12 bases separating them. In germline, CDR1 is LGHNA, CDR2 YNFKEQ. This CDR3 spans 16 amino acids. CDR3 nucleotide sequence: TGTGCCAGCAGCCAAGAATCATGGACTGACACAGATACGCAGTATTTT. Translated, it gives CASSQESWTDTDTQYF.

This clonotype was found a few times. V gene TRBV7-8 combines with J gene TRBJ2-3; 9 bases are a match to TRBD2. Germline CDR1 and CDR2: SGHVS and FQNEAQ. V lost 7 bases to trimming and J lost 2 bases; unmatched junction nucleotides: 16. The CDR3 covers 18 residues. The CDR3 loop is CASITGKREAPFTDTQYF. In DNA, the CDR3 is TGTGCCAGCATCACTGGAAAGCGGGAGGCCCCCTTCACAGATACGCAGTATTTT.

This clonotype was seen repeatedly, ten times or more. This chain links TRBV11-3 with TRBJ2-2; no reliable D call. Trimming removed 1 base at V and 10 bases at J, with 7 bases between. CDR3 length: 12 amino acids. Germline-derived CDR1 and CDR2 are SGHNT and YENEEA. The CDR3 DNA follows: TGTGCCAGCAGCTTAGGGTCCCTGGAGCTGTTTTTT. This codes for CASSLGSLELFF.

This clonotype was detected only a few times. The V call is TRBV11-2, the J call TRBJ2-7; TRBD1 matches at 8 bases. CDR3 length equals 14 residues. The V and J ends lost 5 bases and 5 bases, in that order; junction bases with no gene match: 8. Germline values: CDR1 SGHAT, CDR2 FQNNGV. The CDR3 region has the DNA TGTGCCAGCAGCCCTGGACAGGGAATCCACGAGCAGTACTTC. As protein: CASSPGQGIHEQYF.